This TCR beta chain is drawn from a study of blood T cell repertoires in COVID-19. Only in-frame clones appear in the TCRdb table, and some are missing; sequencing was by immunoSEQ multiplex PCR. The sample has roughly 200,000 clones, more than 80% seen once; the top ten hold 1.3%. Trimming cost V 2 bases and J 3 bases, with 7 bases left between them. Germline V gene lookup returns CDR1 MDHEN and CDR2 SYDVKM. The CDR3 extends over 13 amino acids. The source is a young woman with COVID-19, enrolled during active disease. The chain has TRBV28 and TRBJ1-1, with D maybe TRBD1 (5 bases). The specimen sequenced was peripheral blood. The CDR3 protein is CASSLVGDTEAFF. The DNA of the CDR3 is TGTGCCAGCAGTTTAGTAGGGGACACTGAAGCTTTCTTT.